This is a list of T cell receptor beta chains from one sample in a study of cytomegalovirus exposure and HLA in healthy donors. Here immunoSEQ multiplex PCR was the method, and the copy in TCRdb shows in-frame clones only, minus some. Of some 150,000 clones listed, approximately 88% were seen once; the top ten hold about 3%. Sequencing was performed on PBMCs. The receptors shown here come from a woman in her late teens or twenties in good health and CMV-seropositive. Both conserved end residues are part of each CDR3. The order of the fields is V gene, J gene, clone size, D gene, CDR3 protein, CDR3 DNA. A D gene is named only where the DNA matches it firmly. Clone size appears in some rows only: once, few, many, or a class for an expanded clone.

TRBV7-6	TRBJ1-5	NA	NA	CASSSDNSNQPQHF	TGTGCCAGCAGCTCGGACAATAGCAATCAGCCCCAGCATTTT
TRBV13	TRBJ1-2	NA	NA	CASSLQGLNYGYTF	TGTGCCAGCAGCCTCCAGGGGCTCAACTATGGCTACACCTTC
TRBV4-2	TRBJ2-5	NA	TRBD1	CASSPRTGAGETQYF	TGTGCCAGCAGCCCCCGGACAGGGGCAGGGGAGACCCAGTACTTC
TRBV5-8	TRBJ1-4	NA	NA	CASSSLDEKLFF	TGTGCCAGCAGCTCCCTCGATGAAAAACTGTTTTTT
TRBV4-3	TRBJ2-7	NA	NA	CASSRSSGGYEQYF	TGCGCCAGCAGCCGCTCAAGTGGAGGCTACGAGCAGTACTTC
TRBV6-5	TRBJ1-3	NA	TRBD1	CASRTGGGNTIYF	TGTGCCAGCAGGACAGGGGGCGGGAACACCATATATTTT
TRBV5-1	TRBJ1-1	NA	NA	CASSLASSGATEAFF	TGCGCCAGCAGCTTGGCTTCGTCAGGGGCGACTGAAGCTTTCTTT
TRBV5-1	TRBJ2-5	NA	TRBD1	CASRFPGQQETQYF	TGCGCCAGCAGGTTTCCGGGACAGCAAGAGACCCAGTACTTC
TRBV18	TRBJ2-3	NA	TRBD2	CASRGTSGRRSTDTQYF	TGTGCCAGCCGCGGGACTAGCGGAAGACGAAGCACAGATACGCAGTATTTT
TRBV27	TRBJ2-3	once	NA	CASSLVATDTQYF	TGTGCCAGCAGTTTGGTGGCCACAGATACGCAGTATTTT
TRBV9	TRBJ2-1	few	TRBD2	CASSARRTSGSMEEQFF	TGTGCCAGCAGTGCCCGACGTACTAGCGGGAGTATGGAGGAGCAGTTCTTC
TRBV9	TRBJ2-7	NA	TRBD2	CASSVHGAGGEQYF	TGTGCCAGCAGCGTCCACGGAGCGGGAGGCGAGCAGTACTTC
TRBV7-9	TRBJ1-1	few	NA	CASSISVGLNTEAFF	TGTGCCAGCAGTATTAGCGTAGGTCTGAACACTGAAGCTTTCTTT
TRBV9	TRBJ2-1	NA	NA	CASSVGSGASNEQFF	TGTGCCAGCAGCGTAGGAAGCGGTGCTAGCAATGAGCAGTTCTTC
TRBV6-5	TRBJ2-3	NA	NA	CASSYRDTSTDTQYF	TGTGCCAGCAGTTACCGGGACACCAGCACAGATACGCAGTATTTT
TRBV19	TRBJ2-7	NA	NA	CASSIGAGYEQYF	TGTGCCAGTAGTATAGGGGCAGGGTACGAGCAGTACTTC
TRBV5-4	TRBJ1-1	NA	NA	CASSPVNTEAFF	TGTGCCAGCAGTCCAGTGAACACTGAAGCTTTCTTT
TRBV15	TRBJ2-5	NA	NA	CATSFFTRGDRETQYF	TGTGCCACCAGCTTCTTTACGCGGGGGGACAGAGAGACCCAGTACTTC
TRBV19	TRBJ2-6	NA	NA	CASSRQGISGANVLTF	TGTGCCAGTAGTCGGCAGGGGATCTCTGGGGCCAACGTCCTGACTTTC
TRBV13	TRBJ2-1	NA	NA	CASSARAGVSYNEQFF	TGTGCCAGCAGCGCCCGCGCCGGAGTTTCCTACAATGAGCAGTTCTTC
TRBV19	TRBJ1-1	NA	NA	CASSLDIMNTEAFF	TGTGCCAGTAGTCTCGACATAATGAACACTGAAGCTTTCTTT
TRBV28	TRBJ2-7	once	TRBD2	CASMGGGDEQYF	TGTGCCAGCATGGGGGGAGGGGACGAGCAGTACTTC
TRBV2	TRBJ2-3	NA	NA	CASRETADTQYF	TGTGCCAGCAGAGAAACCGCGGATACGCAGTATTTT